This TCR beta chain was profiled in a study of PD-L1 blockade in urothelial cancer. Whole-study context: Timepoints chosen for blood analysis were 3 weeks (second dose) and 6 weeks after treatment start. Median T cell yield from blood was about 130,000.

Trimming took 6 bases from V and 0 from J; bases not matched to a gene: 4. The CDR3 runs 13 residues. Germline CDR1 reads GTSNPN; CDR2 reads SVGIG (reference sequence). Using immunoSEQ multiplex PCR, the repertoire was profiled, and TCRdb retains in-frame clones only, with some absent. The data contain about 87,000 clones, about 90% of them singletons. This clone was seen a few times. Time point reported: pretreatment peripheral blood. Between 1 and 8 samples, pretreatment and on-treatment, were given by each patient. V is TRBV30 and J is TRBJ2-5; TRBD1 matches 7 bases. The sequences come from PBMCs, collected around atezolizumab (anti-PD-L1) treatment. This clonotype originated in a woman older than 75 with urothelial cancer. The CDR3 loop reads CACLTGNQETQYF. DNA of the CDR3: TGTGCCTGTCTGACAGGGAACCAAGAGACCCAGTACTTC.